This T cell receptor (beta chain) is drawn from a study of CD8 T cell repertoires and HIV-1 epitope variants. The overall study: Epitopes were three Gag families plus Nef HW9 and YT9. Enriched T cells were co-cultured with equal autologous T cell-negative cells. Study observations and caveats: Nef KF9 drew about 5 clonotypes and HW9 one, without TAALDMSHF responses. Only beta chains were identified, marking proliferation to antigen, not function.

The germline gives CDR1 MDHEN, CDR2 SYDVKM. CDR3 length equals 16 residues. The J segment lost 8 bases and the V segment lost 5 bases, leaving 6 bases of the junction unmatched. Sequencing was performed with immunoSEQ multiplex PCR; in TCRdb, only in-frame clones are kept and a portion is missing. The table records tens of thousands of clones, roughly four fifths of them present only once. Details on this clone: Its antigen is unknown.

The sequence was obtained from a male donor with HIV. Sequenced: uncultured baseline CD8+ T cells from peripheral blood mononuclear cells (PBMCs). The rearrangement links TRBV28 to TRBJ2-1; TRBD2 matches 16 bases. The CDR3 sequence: CASSPGTSGRGYEQFF. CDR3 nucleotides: TGTGCCAGCAGTCCCGGGACTAGCGGGAGGGGGTATGAGCAGTTCTTC.